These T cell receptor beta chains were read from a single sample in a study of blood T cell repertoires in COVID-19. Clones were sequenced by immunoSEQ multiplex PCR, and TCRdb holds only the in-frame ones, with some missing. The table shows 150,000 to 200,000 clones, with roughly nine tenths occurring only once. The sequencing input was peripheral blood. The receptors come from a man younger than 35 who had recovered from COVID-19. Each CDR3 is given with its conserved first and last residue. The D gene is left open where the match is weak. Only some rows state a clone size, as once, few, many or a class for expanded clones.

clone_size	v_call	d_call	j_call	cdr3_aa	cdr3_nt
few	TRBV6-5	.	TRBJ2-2	CASSPTSRGTGELFF	TGTGCCAGCAGCCCGACTAGCAGGGGCACCGGGGAGCTGTTTTTT
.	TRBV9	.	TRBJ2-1	CASSPIGLGSSYNEQFF	TGTGCCAGCAGCCCGATAGGACTGGGCAGCTCCTACAATGAGCAGTTCTTC
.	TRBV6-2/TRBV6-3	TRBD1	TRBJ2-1	CASSYTTGAGWHEQFF	TGTGCCAGCAGTTACACGACAGGGGCAGGGTGGCATGAGCAGTTCTTC
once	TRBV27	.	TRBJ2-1	CASSSPMRTTYNEQFF	TGTGCCAGCAGTTCACCCATGAGGACTACCTACAATGAGCAGTTCTTC
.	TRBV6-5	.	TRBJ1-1	CASARGKASSTEAFF	TGTGCCAGCGCCCGCGGTAAGGCTTCTAGCACTGAAGCTTTCTTT
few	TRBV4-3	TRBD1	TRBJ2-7	CASSHSGGSGEQYF	TGCGCCAGCAGCCACTCAGGGGGCAGCGGCGAGCAGTACTTC
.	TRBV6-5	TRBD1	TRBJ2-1	CASSYFQGARSEQFF	TGTGCCAGCAGTTACTTCCAGGGGGCGCGGAGTGAGCAGTTCTTC
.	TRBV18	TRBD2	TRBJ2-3	CASSLLAGGPDTQYF	TGTGCCAGCTCCCTCCTAGCGGGAGGGCCCGATACGCAGTATTTT
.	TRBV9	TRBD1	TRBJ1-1	CASSVEGQGKAFF	TGTGCCAGCAGCGTAGAGGGACAGGGCAAAGCTTTCTTT
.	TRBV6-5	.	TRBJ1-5	CASSYRGGQPQHF	TGTGCCAGCAGTTACAGGGGGGGGCAGCCCCAGCATTTT
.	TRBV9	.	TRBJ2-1	CASSVGLLNNEQFF	TGTGCCAGCAGCGTCGGACTACTGAACAATGAGCAGTTCTTC
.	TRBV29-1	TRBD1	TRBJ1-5	CSSWTGVSNQPQHF	TGCAGCTCCTGGACAGGGGTGAGCAATCAGCCCCAGCATTTT
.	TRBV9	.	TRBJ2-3	CASNIRGTDTQYF	TGTGCCAGCAATATCCGGGGCACAGATACGCAGTATTTT
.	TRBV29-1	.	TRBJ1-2	CSVSDSNYGYTF	TGCAGCGTTTCCGACAGTAACTATGGCTACACCTTC
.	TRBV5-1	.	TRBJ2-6	CASSPPLSANVLTF	TGCGCCAGCAGCCCACCACTATCGGCCAACGTCCTGACTTTC
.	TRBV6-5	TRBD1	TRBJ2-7	CASEGQGIYEQYF	TGTGCCAGCGAGGGACAGGGTATCTACGAGCAGTACTTC
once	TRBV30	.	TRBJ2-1	CAWAGGFGSYNEQFF	TGTGCCTGGGCTGGGGGGTTCGGGTCCTACAATGAGCAGTTCTTC
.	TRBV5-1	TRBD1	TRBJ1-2	CASSLDGQGYGYTF	TGCGCCAGCAGCTTGGACGGACAGGGCTATGGCTACACCTTC
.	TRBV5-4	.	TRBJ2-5	CASSLGQGFGETQYF	TGTGCCAGCAGCTTGGGGCAGGGGTTTGGAGAGACCCAGTACTTC
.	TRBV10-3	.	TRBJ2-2	CAIRLGLSNTGELFF	TGTGCCATCAGGTTGGGACTTTCGAACACCGGGGAGCTGTTTTTT
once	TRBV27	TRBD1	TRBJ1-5	CASSVGQGVGPQHF	TGTGCCAGCAGTGTCGGACAGGGAGTAGGGCCCCAGCATTTT
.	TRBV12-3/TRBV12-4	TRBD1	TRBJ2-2	CASRTGMGGELFF	TGTGCCAGTCGGACAGGGATGGGCGGGGAGCTGTTTTTT
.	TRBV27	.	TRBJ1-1	CASRPGGNTEAFF	TGTGCCAGCAGGCCCGGGGGAAACACTGAAGCTTTCTTT
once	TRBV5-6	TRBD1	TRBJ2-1	CASSWGTGIYQFF	TGTGCCAGCAGCTGGGGGACAGGGATCTACCAGTTCTTC
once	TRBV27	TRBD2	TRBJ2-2	CASSPFSGSLTGELFF	TGTGCCAGCAGTCCCTTTAGCGGGAGTCTCACCGGGGAGCTGTTTTTT
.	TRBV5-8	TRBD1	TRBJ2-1	CASSLGQGVYNEQFF	TGTGCCAGCAGCTTGGGGCAGGGGGTCTACAATGAGCAGTTCTTC
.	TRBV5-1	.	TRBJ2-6	CASSLTTGIGANVLTF	TGCGCCAGCAGCTTGACGACTGGCATCGGGGCCAACGTCCTGACTTTC
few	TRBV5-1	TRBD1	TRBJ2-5	CASSLGQGARETQYF	TGCGCCAGCAGCTTGGGACAGGGAGCGAGAGAGACCCAGTACTTC
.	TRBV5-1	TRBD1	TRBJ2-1	CASSWDSYKAYNEQFF	TGCGCCAGCAGCTGGGACAGCTACAAGGCCTACAATGAGCAGTTCTTC
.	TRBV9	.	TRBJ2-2	CASSVVGWSGELFF	TGTGCCAGCAGCGTAGTCGGGTGGTCCGGGGAGCTGTTTTTT
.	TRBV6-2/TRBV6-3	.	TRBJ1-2	CASSTDGGLIGGYGYTF	TGTGCCAGCAGTACGGACGGTGGCTTGATAGGAGGCTATGGCTACACCTTC
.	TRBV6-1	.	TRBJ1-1	CASSETIENTEAFF	TGTGCCAGCAGTGAAACGATAGAGAACACTGAAGCTTTCTTT
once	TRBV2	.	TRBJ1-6	CASRRTGNSPLHF	TGTGCCAGCCGGAGGACGGGAAATTCACCCCTCCACTTT
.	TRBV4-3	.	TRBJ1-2	CASSQGHLDHYGYTF	TGCGCCAGCAGCCAAGGACATCTCGATCACTATGGCTACACCTTC
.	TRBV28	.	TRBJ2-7	CASSLLQGTDEQYF	TGTGCCAGCAGTTTATTGCAGGGGACGGACGAGCAGTACTTC
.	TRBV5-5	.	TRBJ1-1	CASSLDRVEAFF	TGTGCCAGCAGCTTGGATCGGGTTGAAGCTTTCTTT
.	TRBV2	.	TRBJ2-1	CASRNYPTSSYNEQFF	TGTGCCAGCAGGAACTACCCTACGAGCTCCTACAATGAGCAGTTCTTC
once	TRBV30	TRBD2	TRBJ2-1	CAWSQGLASSEQFF	TGTGCCTGGAGTCAGGGACTAGCATCCAGTGAGCAGTTCTTC
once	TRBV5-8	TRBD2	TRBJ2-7	CASSAGLAGLDEQYF	TGTGCCAGCAGCGCCGGACTAGCGGGTCTCGACGAGCAGTACTTC
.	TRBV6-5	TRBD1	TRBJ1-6	CASRPTGRNSPLHF	TGTGCCAGCAGGCCGACAGGGAGGAACTCACCCCTCCACTTT
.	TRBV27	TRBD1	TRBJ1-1	CASRSGQTMNTEAFF	TGTGCCAGCAGGTCGGGACAGACAATGAACACTGAAGCTTTCTTT
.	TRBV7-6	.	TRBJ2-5	CASSQAAALEDQYF	TGTGCCAGCAGTCAAGCCGCCGCCCTTGAGGACCAGTACTTC
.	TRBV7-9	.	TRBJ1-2	CASSQDRYNYGYTF	TGTGCCAGCAGTCAAGACAGGTATAACTATGGCTACACCTTC
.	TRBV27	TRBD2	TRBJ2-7	CASSRDYRLSHEQYF	TGTGCCAGCAGCCGGGACTACCGGCTCTCCCACGAGCAGTACTTC
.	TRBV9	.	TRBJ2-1	CASSVERSYNEQFF	TGTGCCAGCAGCGTAGAGCGGTCCTACAATGAGCAGTTCTTC
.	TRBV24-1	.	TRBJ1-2	CATSDSHEGDVSGYTF	TGTGCCACCAGTGATTCCCACGAGGGGGATGTCTCTGGCTACACCTTC
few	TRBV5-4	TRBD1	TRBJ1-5	CASSTGGLNQPQHF	TGTGCCAGCAGTACAGGGGGCTTGAATCAGCCCCAGCATTTT
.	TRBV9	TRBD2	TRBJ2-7	CASSAYPGTSGYEQYF	TGTGCCAGCAGCGCCTACCCCGGGACTAGTGGCTACGAGCAGTACTTC
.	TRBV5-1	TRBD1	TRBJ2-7	CASSLFLQGNEQYF	TGCGCCAGCAGCTTGTTCCTACAGGGGAACGAGCAGTACTTC
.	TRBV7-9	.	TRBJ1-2	CASSSPEPYGYTF	TGTGCCAGCAGCTCCCCCGAGCCCTATGGCTACACCTTC
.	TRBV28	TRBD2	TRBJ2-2	CASSFLAGDTGELFF	TGTGCCAGCAGTTTTCTAGCGGGAGACACCGGGGAGCTGTTTTTT
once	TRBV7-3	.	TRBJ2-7	CASSLTEGVMQYF	TGTGCCAGCAGCCTAACTGAGGGGGTCATGCAGTACTTC
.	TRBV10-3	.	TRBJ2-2	CASGKADTGELFF	TGTGCCTCAGGGAAGGCGGACACCGGGGAGCTGTTTTTT
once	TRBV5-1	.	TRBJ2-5	CASSSGEDQETQYF	TGCGCCAGCAGCTCTGGCGAGGACCAAGAGACCCAGTACTTC
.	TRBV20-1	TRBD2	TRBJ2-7	CSGGSTDEQYF	TGCAGTGGCGGGAGTACGGACGAGCAGTACTTC
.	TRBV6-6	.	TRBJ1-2	CASSYVDSVGYTF	TGTGCCAGCAGTTACGTAGACAGTGTCGGCTACACCTTC